This T cell receptor beta chain is from a study of T cell changes during pregnancy in multiple sclerosis. The CDR3 has 15 residues. Per the germline V gene, CDR1 is WSHSY and CDR2 is SAAADI. Unmatched junction bases numbered 6, after V lost 4 bases and J lost 1 base. Sequencing used immunoSEQ multiplex PCR; TCRdb keeps in-frame clones, though not all of them. The sample holds about 73,000 clones, about 92% seen once. The TCR was taken from a female donor in good health, enrolled as a control in a pregnancy study. This sequence joins TRBV10-2 and TRBJ1-2; 7 bases map to TRBD1. This material consisted of peripheral blood, taken in the third trimester of pregnancy. Here the CDR3 reads CASSANRGSNYGYTF. The CDR3 DNA reads TGCGCCAGCAGTGCAAACAGGGGAAGTAACTATGGCTACACCTTC.